A single sample gave rise to the 17 T cell receptor beta chains below, sequenced in a study of blood T cell repertoires in COVID-19. TCRdb's table, derived via immunoSEQ multiplex PCR, lists solely in-frame clones and lacks some. Altogether around 30,000 clones are present, 60% to 80% being singletons, with the ten largest covering about a sixth. The sequenced material came from peripheral blood. Receptors were obtained from a human donor in a cohort sampled during active COVID-19.

J is TRBJ1-1 and V is TRBV5-1; perhaps TRBD1 as D (5 bases). Germline V lookup: CDR1 SGHRS, CDR2 YFSETQ. The CDR3 has 15 amino acids. V was clipped by 1 base and J by 3 bases, with 13 bases between them. CDR3 DNA sequence: TGCGCCAGCAGCTTGCTGGGGGGTTCGGACACTGAAGCTTTCTTT. Translation: CASSLLGGSDTEAFF.

The chain has TRBV28 and TRBJ2-1; 8 nucleotides line up with TRBD2. From germline, CDR1 is MDHEN and CDR2 SYDVKM. The CDR3 is 15 residues long. V dropped 6 bases and J dropped 11; count of bases not matched to a gene: 15. CDR3 sequence reads: CASSPPQGSGVKQFF. The DNA of the CDR3 is TGTGCCAGCAGCCCACCCCAGGGTAGCGGGGTTAAGCAGTTCTTC.

This chain joins TRBV7-8 and TRBJ2-7; perhaps TRBD1 as D (5 bases). V lost 1 base, J lost 0 bases, and 7 bases lay in between. CDR3 length: 14 amino acids. From germline, CDR1 is SGHVS and CDR2 FQNEAQ. The CDR3 DNA is TGTGCCAGCAGCTTAGTAAGGGGCTCCTACGAGCAGTACTTC. Translated, it gives CASSLVRGSYEQYF. Together with reference TRBV7-8 and TRBJ2-7, the CDR3 gives the full variable domain: GAGVSQSPRYKVAKRGQDVALRCDPISGHVSLFWYQQALGQGPEFLTYFQNEAQLDKSGLPSDRFFAERPEGSVSTLKIQRTQQEDSAVYLCASSLVRGSYEQYFGPGTRLTVT.

V usage is TRBV5-5 and J usage is TRBJ2-7; tentatively, D is TRBD1 (5 bases). The ends were cut back, 0 bases at V and 6 bases at J, with 10 bases in the middle. Germline V gives CDR1 SGHKS, CDR2 YYEKEE (reference sequence). This CDR3 is 13 amino acids long. In DNA form, the CDR3 reads TGTGCCAGCAGCTTGGGTCAGGGTCTCGAGCAGTACTTC. Protein sequence: CASSLGQGLEQYF.

This sequence joins TRBV6-1 and TRBJ2-7; TRBD2 matches 8 bases. This CDR3 is 16 amino acids long. Looked up from germline, CDR1 is MNHNS and CDR2 is SASEGT. V lost 2 bases to trimming and J lost 6 bases; unmatched junction nucleotides: 12. CDR3 DNA: TGTGCCAGCAGTGAAACCGGGGGGGCCCCACGAGGCGAGCAGTACTTC. This translates into CASSETGGAPRGEQYF.

This clone was counted a single time. The chain couples TRBV7-6 to TRBJ2-3; TRBD2 matches at 14 bases. The CDR3 consists of 18 residues. The V and J ends lost 7 bases and 6 bases, in that order; junction bases with no gene match: 15. Germline V gene lookup returns CDR1 SGHVS and CDR2 FNYEAQ. In nucleotides, the CDR3 is TGTGCCAGCATCGGTAGGAAGGGACTAGCGGGAGTTAAGGATACGCAGTATTTT. This translates into CASIGRKGLAGVKDTQYF.

Concerning this clone itself: Other DNA sequences in this sample translate to the same CDR3. This chain uses TRBV28 with TRBJ2-7, with 7 positions matching TRBD2. This CDR3 is built from 14 residues. Germline CDR1 MDHEN, CDR2 SYDVKM. The V segment lost 5 bases and the J segment 2 bases; nucleotides outside the gene matches: 6. The CDR3 region has the DNA TGTGCCAGCAGTCTTCTAGCGGCCCCCTACGAGCAGTACTTC. Translation: CASSLLAAPYEQYF.

The chain's CDR3 is CASSAPFLNEQFF. The CDR3 DNA reads TGTGCCAGCAGTGCCCCCTTTCTCAATGAGCAGTTCTTC. V is TRBV2 and J is TRBJ2-1; D ambiguous. The CDR3 covers 13 residues. Germline V gene lookup returns CDR1 SNHLY and CDR2 FYNNEI. Between the trimmed V and J ends, which lost 4 bases and 6 bases, there was a span of 10 bases.

This chain uses TRBV7-2 with TRBJ2-7; 14 bases are shared with TRBD2. Trimming removed 1 base from V and 3 bases from J; junction bases left unmatched: 5. Germline V gene data show CDR1 as SGHTA and CDR2 as FQGNSA. The CDR3 spans 17 residues. This CDR3 is CASSLGGTSGGYYEQYF. Here the CDR3 DNA reads TGTGCCAGCAGCTTAGGGGGGACTAGCGGGGGCTACTACGAGCAGTACTTC.

This clone ranks as medium-sized. The chain employs TRBV5-1 and TRBJ2-7; TRBD1 is a possible D gene (6 bases). Looked up from germline, CDR1 is SGHRS and CDR2 is YFSETQ. This CDR3 is 13 amino acids long. Trimming removed 3 bases at V and 2 bases at J, with 9 bases between. The CDR3 is CASSWDKPYEQYF. The CDR3 DNA is TGCGCCAGCAGCTGGGACAAACCCTACGAGCAGTACTTC.

In regard to this clone: Sequence at one end of the junction differs from germline and may be a read error. The rearrangement uses TRBV5-1 and TRBJ1-1; 7 nucleotides line up with TRBD1. Germline V gene lookup returns CDR1 SGHRS and CDR2 YFSETQ. The length of the CDR3 is 15 residues. The CDR3 DNA sequence: TGCGCCAGCAGCTTGGCCGGGAACCGACAGGGCCATCTGAACTTT. As protein: CASSLAGNRQGHLNF. Supplemented by reference TRBV5-1 and TRBJ1-1, the full variable domain reads KAGVTQTPRYLIKTRGQQVTLSCSPISGHRSVSWYQQTPGQGLQFLFEYFSETQRNKGNFPGRFSGRQFSNSRSEMNVSTLELGDSALYLCASSLAGNRQGHLNFGQGTRLTVV.

This clone was picked up one time. The chain uses TRBV19 and TRBJ1-3; D not certain. Germline V gene sequence: CDR1 LNHDA, CDR2 SQIVND (reference sequence). CDR3 length: 13 residues. Between the trimmed V and J ends, which lost 3 bases and 2 bases, there was a span of 5 bases. CDR3 residues: CASSIGAGNTIYF. The CDR3, as DNA: TGTGCCAGTAGTATCGGGGCTGGAAACACCATATATTTT.

The chain recombines TRBV19 with TRBJ2-7; D remains unclear. The V end was cut by 3 bases, the J end by 5 bases, with 11 bases between. This CDR3 has 13 residues. Germline V gene sequence: CDR1 LNHDA, CDR2 SQIVND (reference sequence). Here the CDR3 DNA reads TGTGCCAGTAGTATGGGCAGTCCCCACGAGCAGTACTTC. It is translated as CASSMGSPHEQYF.

The rearrangement links TRBV19 to TRBJ2-5; 7 nucleotides align to TRBD2. The V and J ends lost 5 bases and 5 bases, in that order; junction bases with no gene match: 5. CDR1 is LNHDA and CDR2 is SQIVND in the germline V gene (reference sequence). This CDR3 region has 13 residues. The CDR3 loop reads CASSRGGWETQYF. CDR3 bases: TGTGCCAGTAGTCGCGGGGGTTGGGAGACCCAGTACTTC.

This chain connects TRBV6-2 or TRBV6-3 to TRBJ2-3; the match to TRBD2 covers 7 bases. The CDR3 sequence is 16 residues long. After removal of 6 bases from V and 2 bases from J, the junction contained 11 bases not matched to a gene. Germline CDR1 is MNHEY and CDR2 is SVGEGT. CDR3: CASSPQAGRPTDTQYF. The CDR3 region has the DNA TGTGCCAGCAGCCCTCAAGCGGGGAGACCCACAGATACGCAGTATTTT.

This sequence joins TRBV7-6 and TRBJ2-1; 11 bases align to TRBD2. This CDR3 has 18 residues. The J segment lost 11 bases and the V segment lost 6 bases, leaving 21 bases of the junction unmatched. The germline V gene has CDR1 SGHVS and CDR2 FNYEAQ. The CDR3 coding sequence is TGTGCCAGCAGTATAGACACCGGGACTAGCGGAGGCCATCAAAAGCAGTTCTTC. This encodes CASSIDTGTSGGHQKQFF.

The table lists this clone with a few counts. Within the sample, other DNA sequences also encode this same CDR3. This chain uses TRBV19 with TRBJ1-6, with a tentative D call TRBD1 (6 bases). The CDR3 has 14 residues. Per the germline V gene, CDR1 is LNHDA and CDR2 is SQIVND (reference sequence). The V end was cut by 1 base, the J end by 8 bases, with 9 bases between. The CDR3 loop reads CASSIAGEYSPLHF. The CDR3 nucleotides are TGTGCCAGTAGTATAGCAGGGGAGTATTCACCCCTCCACTTT.